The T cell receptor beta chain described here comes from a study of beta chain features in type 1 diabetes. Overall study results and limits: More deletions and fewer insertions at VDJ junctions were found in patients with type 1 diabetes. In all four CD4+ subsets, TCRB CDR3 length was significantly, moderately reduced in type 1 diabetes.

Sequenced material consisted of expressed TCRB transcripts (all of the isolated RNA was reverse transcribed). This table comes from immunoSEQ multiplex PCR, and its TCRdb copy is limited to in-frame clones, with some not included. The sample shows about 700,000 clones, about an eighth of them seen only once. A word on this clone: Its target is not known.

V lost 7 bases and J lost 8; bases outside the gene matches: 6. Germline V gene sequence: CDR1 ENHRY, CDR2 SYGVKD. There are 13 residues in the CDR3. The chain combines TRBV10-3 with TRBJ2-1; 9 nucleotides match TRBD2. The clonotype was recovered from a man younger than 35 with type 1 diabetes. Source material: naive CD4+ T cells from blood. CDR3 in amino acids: CAINTGTSHEQFF. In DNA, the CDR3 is TGTGCCATCAACACGGGGACTAGCCATGAGCAGTTCTTC.